This T cell receptor (beta chain) came from a study of blood T cells in healthy people across ages. Study details: In model experiments, template switching was able to capture about one barcoded beta molecule for every two T cells that were present.

The germline gives CDR1 SEHNR, CDR2 FQNEAQ (reference sequence). V lost 1 base and J 2 bases, leaving 11 bases between the germline ends. The length of the CDR3 is 15 residues. Alongside a J-beta primer mix, a sample-barcoded 5' primer served in a second PCR lasting about 7 to 11 cycles. Per-sample output comprised a minimum of 3 million paired-end reads containing CDR3. TCRdb re-analysed the 5' RACE reads in MiXCR, keeping a single row per CDR3 protein. The sample lists 1.5 million or so distinct CDR3 sequences; less than 45% were seen once. This sequence was found in a woman aged 18-30 years in good health. The sample comprised blood. The rearrangement links TRBV7-9 to TRBJ1-2; D gene unclear. In DNA, the CDR3 is TGTGCCAGCAGCTTAGGTCCAACGGCAAACTATGGCTACACCTTC. Its translation: CASSLGPTANYGYTF.